This T cell receptor beta chain was sequenced during a study of cytomegalovirus exposure and HLA in healthy donors. PCR employed 60 Vbeta and 13 Jbeta primers. Profiling relied on immunoSEQ multiplex PCR, and the TCRdb table lists in-frame clones only, not all of them. The sample records 100,000 to 150,000 clones, more than 75% being singletons. Unmatched junction bases numbered 6, after V lost 7 bases and J lost 4 bases. The CDR3 extends over 14 amino acids. CDR1 is SNHLY and CDR2 is FYNNEI in the germline V gene. The receptor was derived from a male donor in good health and CMV-seronegative. The chain links TRBV2 to TRBJ2-5; 10 bases align to TRBD1. Sequenced input: PBMCs. CDR3 in amino acids: CASTKTGGLETQYF. In nucleotides, the CDR3 is TGTGCCAGCACCAAGACAGGGGGCCTAGAGACCCAGTACTTC.